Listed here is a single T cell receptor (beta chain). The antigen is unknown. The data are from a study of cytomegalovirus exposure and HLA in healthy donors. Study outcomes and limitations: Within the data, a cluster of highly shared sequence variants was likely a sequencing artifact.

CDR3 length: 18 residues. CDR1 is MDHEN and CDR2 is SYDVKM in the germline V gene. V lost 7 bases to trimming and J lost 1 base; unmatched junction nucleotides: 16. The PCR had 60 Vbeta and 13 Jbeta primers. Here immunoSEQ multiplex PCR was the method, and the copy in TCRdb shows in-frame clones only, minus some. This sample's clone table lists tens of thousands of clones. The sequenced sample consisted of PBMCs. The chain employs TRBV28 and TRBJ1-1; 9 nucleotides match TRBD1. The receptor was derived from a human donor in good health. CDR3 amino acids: CASTSDRDREFENTEAFF. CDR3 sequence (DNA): TGTGCCAGCACCTCTGACCGGGACAGGGAGTTTGAGAACACTGAAGCTTTCTTT.